These 31 T cell receptor beta chains came from one sample sequenced in a study of cytomegalovirus exposure and HLA in healthy donors. The PCR had 60 Vbeta and 13 Jbeta primers. Here immunoSEQ multiplex PCR was the method, and the copy in TCRdb shows in-frame clones only, minus some. The sample comprises over 55,000 clones, around 77% of which are singletons, and around 4.7% rests with the top ten. Material for sequencing was PBMCs. Receptors were obtained from a woman in her 30s in good health and CMV-seronegative.

The V gene is TRBV29-1, the J gene TRBJ2-1; D unclear. Germline CDR1 SQVTM, CDR2 ANQGSEA. The V and J ends lost 4 bases and 5 bases respectively, with 12 bases between them. CDR3 length: 13 residues. The CDR3 nucleotides read TGCAGCGTTGGGGCAATCCTACACAATGAGCAGTTCTTC. Its protein is CSVGAILHNEQFF.

In DNA form, the CDR3 reads TGTGCCAGCAGTGAGGGCCCTTACCATGGAGCTTTCTTT. This gives the protein CASSEGPYHGAFF. The rearrangement joins TRBV6-1 to TRBJ1-1; no clear D. Trimming cost V 3 bases and J 10 bases, with 15 bases left between them. The germline V gene encodes CDR1 MNHNS and CDR2 SASEGT. This CDR3 region has 13 residues.

This chain links TRBV27 with TRBJ1-1; D is ambiguous. From germline, CDR1 is MNHEY and CDR2 SMNVEV (reference sequence). There are 14 residues in the CDR3. The V and J ends lost 5 bases and 2 bases respectively, with 12 bases between them. CDR3 sequence (DNA): TGTGCCAGCAGTCTAGGTCTGGCTAACACTGAAGCTTTCTTT. Protein sequence: CASSLGLANTEAFF.

The chain joins TRBV2 to TRBJ2-1, with 7 bases fitting TRBD2. The CDR3 has 15 amino acids. V was pared by 8 bases and J by 0 bases, with 7 bases of the junction left unmatched. Germline V gives CDR1 SNHLY, CDR2 FYNNEI. The CDR3: CASPGGPLSYNEQFF. In nucleotides, the CDR3 is TGTGCCAGCCCGGGGGGACCCCTCTCCTACAATGAGCAGTTCTTC.

This clone showed up just a few times. The chain recombines TRBV4-3 with TRBJ2-3; 7 nucleotides line up with TRBD2. The junction had 13 bases not matched to a gene; V was cut back by 6 bases and J by 4 bases. Germline V gives CDR1 LGHNA, CDR2 YSLEER. The CDR3 runs 16 residues. The CDR3 region has the DNA TGCGCCAGCAGTCATCTGGCGGGCGGGAGAGCAGATACGCAGTATTTT. Encoded protein: CASSHLAGGRADTQYF.

This chain links TRBV30 with TRBJ2-1; the match to TRBD1 covers 7 bases. V trimming: 7 bases; J trimming: 5 bases; junction bases outside the gene matches: 8. The CDR3 extends over 13 amino acids. Germline V gene lookup returns CDR1 GTSNPN and CDR2 SVGIG (reference sequence). Here the CDR3 reads CASTGRRDNEQFF. The CDR3 nucleotides read TGTGCCTCGACAGGGCGAAGGGACAATGAGCAGTTCTTC.

The rearrangement links TRBV29-1 to TRBJ1-1; D gene unclear. Per the germline V gene, CDR1 is SQVTM and CDR2 is ANQGSEA. The CDR3 has 16 residues. Trimming took 4 bases from V and 0 from J, leaving 18 bases between them. The CDR3 region is CSVANTGGKMNTEAFF. The CDR3 DNA reads TGCAGCGTTGCGAACACGGGAGGGAAGATGAACACTGAAGCTTTCTTT.

This clone appeared a single time. The rearrangement uses TRBV9 and TRBJ2-4, with D possibly being TRBD2 (5 bases). The CDR3 is 12 residues long. The V end was cut by 5 bases, the J end by 9 bases, with 12 bases between. Germline V gene sequence: CDR1 SGDLS, CDR2 YYNGEE. CDR3 in amino acids: CASSSTDFIQYF. The CDR3 bases are TGTGCCAGCAGTTCGACGGACTTCATTCAGTACTTC.

The chain joins TRBV11-1 to TRBJ1-1; TRBD1 matches 7 bases. Trimming removed 3 bases from V and 6 bases from J; junction bases left unmatched: 7. Germline V lookup: CDR1 SGHAT, CDR2 FQDESV (reference sequence). The CDR3 loop spans 14 amino acids. CDR3 residues: CASSFDWDRAEAFF. The CDR3 nucleotides are TGTGCCAGCAGCTTTGATTGGGACAGAGCTGAAGCTTTCTTT.

V and J are TRBV6-5 and TRBJ2-7; 8 nucleotides agree with TRBD2. J lost 5 bases, V lost 6 bases, and 12 bases had no gene match. Germline assignment: CDR1 MNHEY and CDR2 SVGAGI. The CDR3 runs 15 residues. The CDR3 spells CASSQGKAGVHEQYF. Here the CDR3 DNA reads TGTGCCAGCAGCCAAGGTAAAGCGGGAGTCCACGAGCAGTACTTC.

The chain carries TRBV6-5 and TRBJ2-3; perhaps TRBD1 as D (5 bases). This CDR3 spans 13 amino acids. Trimming stripped 0 bases from V and 10 bases from J, with 11 bases between. From germline, CDR1 is MNHEY and CDR2 SVGAGI. CDR3 region: CASSYSGSGPQYF. The CDR3 nucleotides read TGTGCCAGCAGTTACTCCGGCTCAGGGCCGCAGTATTTT.

This chain uses TRBV30 with TRBJ2-7; a possible D gene is TRBD1 (7 bases). CDR1 is GTSNPN, CDR2 SVGIG, per germline (reference sequence). This CDR3 is built from 13 residues. Trimming cost V 4 bases and J 1 base, with 11 bases left between them. CDR3 bases: TGTGCCTGGACAGGGGGGATTTCCTACGAGCAGTACTTC. This encodes CAWTGGISYEQYF.

This chain uses TRBV6-6 with TRBJ2-1; D might be TRBD2 (5 bases). Germline V lookup: CDR1 MNHNY, CDR2 SVGAGI (reference sequence). V was shortened by 7 bases and J by 0 bases, with 13 bases between the two germline ends. The CDR3 is 15 residues long. The CDR3 nucleotides read TGTGCCAGCAAAGGGCTAGCAGACTCCTACAATGAGCAGTTCTTC. Amino acids: CASKGLADSYNEQFF.

The chain employs TRBV30 and TRBJ1-5, with a weak D call TRBD1 (5 bases). CDR1 is GTSNPN and CDR2 is SVGIG in the germline V gene (reference sequence). The V gene lost 1 base and the J gene lost 5 bases, with 9 bases spanning the gap. The CDR3 length is 13 residues. The CDR3 loop reads CAWSGGGDQPQHF. The CDR3 DNA sequence: TGTGCCTGGAGTGGGGGGGGAGATCAGCCCCAGCATTTT.

V is TRBV7-9 and J is TRBJ1-4; TRBD1 matches at 8 bases. J was trimmed by 3 bases and V by 3 bases; bases with no gene match: 3. This CDR3 contains 15 residues. The germline V gene encodes CDR1 SEHNR and CDR2 FQNEAQ (reference sequence). The CDR3 sequence is CASSFDRGANEKLFF. As DNA, the CDR3 is TGTGCCAGCAGCTTTGACAGGGGTGCTAATGAAAAACTGTTTTTT.

This CDR3 reads CASSYRQGAGTEAFF. The CDR3 DNA is TGTGCCAGCAGTTACAGACAGGGGGCCGGGACTGAAGCTTTCTTT. The genes are TRBV6-5 and TRBJ1-1, with 10 positions matching TRBD1. Losses at the gene ends were 2 bases for V and 5 bases for J; bases not matched to a gene: 5. The CDR3 spans 15 residues. CDR1 is MNHEY and CDR2 is SVGAGI in the germline V gene.

In DNA form, the CDR3 reads TGTGCCAGCAGCTTAATCAGCGGAGCCTACGAGCAGTACTTC. This translates into CASSLISGAYEQYF. The chain is built from TRBV7-9 and TRBJ2-7; TRBD2 might be the D (5 bases). Germline V gives CDR1 SEHNR, CDR2 FQNEAQ (reference sequence). V lost 2 bases and J lost 2, with 10 bases in between. The CDR3 contains 14 residues.

The J gene is TRBJ1-4, the V gene TRBV29-1; 9 bases match TRBD1. The CDR3 extends over 14 amino acids. The ends lost 7 bases at V and 4 bases at J; junction bases unmatched: 7. Germline V gene data show CDR1 as SQVTM and CDR2 as ANQGSEA. CDR3 DNA sequence: TGCAGCGCCATCCCGGGACAGGGTAATGAAAAACTGTTTTTT. Translating gives CSAIPGQGNEKLFF.

This chain connects TRBV30 to TRBJ1-6; D is perhaps TRBD1 (5 bases). CDR3 length: 18 amino acids. Trimming pared 0 bases from V and 0 bases from J, leaving 15 bases between. The germline V gene has CDR1 GTSNPN and CDR2 SVGIG (reference sequence). The CDR3 bases are TGTGCCTGGAGTGTACGTCGGGGGGAGACCTCCTATAATTCACCCCTCCACTTT. Its protein is CAWSVRRGETSYNSPLHF. The full variable domain, rest sourced from reference TRBV30 and TRBJ1-6, is SQTIHQWPATLVQPVGSPLSLECTVEGTSNPNLYWYRQAAGRGLQLLFYSVGIGQISSEVPQNLSASRPQDRQFILSSKKLLLSDSGFYLCAWSVRRGETSYNSPLHFGNGTRLTVT.

This chain joins TRBV29-1 and TRBJ2-7; TRBD1 agrees at 9 bases. V trimming: 1 base; J trimming: 1 base; junction bases outside the gene matches: 8. Germline loops: CDR1 SQVTM, CDR2 ANQGSEA. The CDR3 runs 16 residues. CDR3 sequence reads: CSVEGGTGHRSYEQYF. The CDR3 region has the DNA TGCAGCGTTGAAGGGGGGACAGGGCACCGTTCCTACGAGCAGTACTTC.

The genes are TRBV6-1 and TRBJ1-1; 8 nucleotides agree with TRBD1. Germline lookup yields CDR1 MNHNS and CDR2 SASEGT. With 3 bases clipped from V and 8 bases from J, the junction kept 11 bases outside the gene matches. The CDR3 has 15 residues. The DNA of the CDR3 is TGTGCCAGCAGTGATCTTATGTGGACAGGGAAAGAAGCTTTCTTT. As protein: CASSDLMWTGKEAFF.

The V and J genes are TRBV9 and TRBJ1-2; 8 bases agree with TRBD1. Germline V gene data show CDR1 as SGDLS and CDR2 as YYNGEE. V gave up 5 bases and J gave up 5 bases; unmatched junction bases: 11. The CDR3 has 15 residues. The CDR3 nucleotides are TGTGCCAGCAGTCGGATGGACAGGGTGTTTTATGGCTACACCTTC. Amino acid sequence: CASSRMDRVFYGYTF.

The chain is built from TRBV7-6 and TRBJ2-5; D is possibly TRBD2 (5 bases). Germline V CDR1 and CDR2: SGHVS, FNYEAQ. This CDR3 is built from 14 residues. V lost 4 bases and J 1 base, leaving 10 bases between the germline ends. CDR3 in DNA: TGTGCCAGCAGCTCGTGGAGGCGCCAAGAGACCCAGTACTTC. Translation gives CASSSWRRQETQYF.

V gene TRBV19 combines with J gene TRBJ1-1; D perhaps matches TRBD1 (5 bases). CDR1 is LNHDA and CDR2 is SQIVND in the germline V gene (reference sequence). V lost 6 bases and J lost 0, with 11 bases in between. This CDR3 contains 14 residues. The CDR3 spells CASSPQVLNTEAFF. The CDR3 region has the DNA TGTGCCAGTAGCCCACAGGTTCTGAACACTGAAGCTTTCTTT.

The chain links TRBV7-7 to TRBJ2-5; D remains ambiguous. CDR3 size: 13 residues. The germline gives CDR1 SSHAT, CDR2 FNYEAQ (reference sequence). V was clipped by 1 base and J by 7 bases, with 10 bases between them. The CDR3 reads CASSLVQDRTQYF. The CDR3 DNA reads as TGTGCCAGCAGCTTAGTGCAGGATCGGACCCAGTACTTC.

The chain couples TRBV28 to TRBJ1-5, with D uncertain. V was cut by 5 bases and J by 15 bases, with 17 bases left in between. CDR1 and CDR2 (germline): MDHEN, SYDVKM. This CDR3 spans 12 amino acids. The CDR3 DNA follows: TGTGCCAGCAGTCTCTCGAGCGGGTGGGCGCATTTT. Amino acid sequence: CASSLSSGWAHF.

The chain carries TRBV6-4 and TRBJ2-1, with TRBD2 matching over 11 bases. Germline V gives CDR1 MRHNA, CDR2 SNTAGT. The CDR3 is 15 amino acids. Trimming at V came to 2 bases and at J to 4 bases, leaving 1 base not matched to a gene. CDR3 in DNA: TGTGCCAGCAGTGACGGGACTAGCGGTTACAATGAGCAGTTCTTC. Encoded protein: CASSDGTSGYNEQFF.

The chain has TRBV5-1 and TRBJ2-1; TRBD2 might be the D (6 bases). The CDR3 consists of 14 residues. CDR1 and CDR2 from the germline V gene are SGHRS and YFSETQ. Trimming pared 3 bases from V and 5 bases from J, leaving 12 bases between. The CDR3 sequence: CASSSSGRNNEQFF. CDR3 bases: TGCGCCAGCAGCTCCAGCGGGCGCAACAATGAGCAGTTCTTC.

This clone occurred a few times. The rearrangement uses TRBV10-3 and TRBJ2-5, with 10 bases that match TRBD1. Trimming removed 6 bases from V and 1 base from J; junction bases left unmatched: 2. The CDR3 has 14 residues. CDR1 is ENHRY and CDR2 is SYGVKD in the germline V gene. This CDR3 is CAISGTGVQETQYF. The DNA for the CDR3 is TGTGCCATCAGCGGGACAGGGGTCCAAGAGACCCAGTACTTC.

V usage is TRBV7-9 and J usage is TRBJ1-2; D is ambiguous. Trimming cost V 5 bases and J 6 bases, with 13 bases left between them. The CDR3 runs 13 residues. The V gene's germline CDR1 is SEHNR and CDR2 FQNEAQ (reference sequence). CDR3 in amino acids: CASSPLVQDGYTF. Here the CDR3 DNA reads TGTGCCAGCAGCCCACTGGTGCAGGATGGCTACACCTTC. The variable domain in full, completed from reference TRBV7-9 and TRBJ1-2, reads DTGVSQNPRHKITKRGQNVTFRCDPISEHNRLYWYRQTLGQGPEFLTYFQNEAQLEKSRLLSDRFSAERPKGSFSTLEIQRTEQGDSAMYLCASSPLVQDGYTFGSGTRLTVV.

The V call is TRBV28, the J call TRBJ1-2; 11 positions agree with TRBD1. CDR3 length equals 15 residues. Germline V gives CDR1 MDHEN, CDR2 SYDVKM. Germline trimming cut 5 bases from V and 6 bases from J; bases unmatched to any gene: 8. The CDR3 is CASSLPRGQGDGYTF. The CDR3 DNA follows: TGTGCCAGCAGTCTCCCCCGGGGACAGGGGGATGGCTACACCTTC.